A single T cell receptor beta chain is shown here with its context. The antigen remains unidentified. An end of the junction does not agree with germline; a read error may underlie this. This sample was included in a study of blood T cells in healthy people across ages. The study's findings and limits: The diversity estimates, figures obtained from one million T cells, were considered underestimates.

The germline gives CDR1 SGHRS, CDR2 YFSETQ. This CDR3 is 14 amino acids long. Using a J-beta primer mix together with a sample-barcoded 5' primer, a second PCR was run for about 6 to 11 cycles. TCRdb reprocessed the 5' RACE reads with MiXCR, giving one entry per CDR3 protein. The repertoire includes some 900,000 distinct CDR3 sequences, 48% of them detected once, and around an eighth sits in the top ten. The V gene is TRBV5-1, the J gene TRBJ2-1, with D unresolved. The TCR comes from a man aged 25 to 45 in good health. Sequencing was carried out using blood. The CDR3 nucleotides read TGCGCCAGCAGCCCAGCAGAACCATACAATGAGCGGTTCTTC. Its translation is CASSPAEPYNERFF. The full variable domain, its missing parts supplied by reference TRBV5-1 and TRBJ2-1, is KAGVTQTPRYLIKTRGQQVTLSCSPISGHRSVSWYQQTPGQGLQFLFEYFSETQRNKGNFPGRFSGRQFSNSRSEMNVSTLELGDSALYLCASSPAEPYNERFFGPGTRLTVL.